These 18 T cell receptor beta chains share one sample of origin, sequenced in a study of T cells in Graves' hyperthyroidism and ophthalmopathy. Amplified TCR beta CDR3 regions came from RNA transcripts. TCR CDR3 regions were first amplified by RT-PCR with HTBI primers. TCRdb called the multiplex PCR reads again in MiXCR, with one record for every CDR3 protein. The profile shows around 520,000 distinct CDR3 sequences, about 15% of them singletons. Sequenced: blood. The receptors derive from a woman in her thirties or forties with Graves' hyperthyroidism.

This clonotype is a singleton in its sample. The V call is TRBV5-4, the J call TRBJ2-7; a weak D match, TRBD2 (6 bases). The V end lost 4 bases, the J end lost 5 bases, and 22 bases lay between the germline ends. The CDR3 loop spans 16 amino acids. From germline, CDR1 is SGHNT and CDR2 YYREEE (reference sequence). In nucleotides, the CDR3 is TGTGCCAGCAGCCTACTTTACGGGACGGGAGAACACGAGCAGTACTTC. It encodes CASSLLYGTGEHEQYF.

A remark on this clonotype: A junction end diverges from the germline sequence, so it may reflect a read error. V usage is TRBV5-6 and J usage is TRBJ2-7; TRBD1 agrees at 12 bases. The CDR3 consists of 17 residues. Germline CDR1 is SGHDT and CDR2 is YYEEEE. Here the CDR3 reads CASSLGRSGTGGYEQHF. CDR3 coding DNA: TGTGCCAGCAGCTTGGGTCGCAGTGGGACAGGGGGCTACGAGCAGCACTTC.

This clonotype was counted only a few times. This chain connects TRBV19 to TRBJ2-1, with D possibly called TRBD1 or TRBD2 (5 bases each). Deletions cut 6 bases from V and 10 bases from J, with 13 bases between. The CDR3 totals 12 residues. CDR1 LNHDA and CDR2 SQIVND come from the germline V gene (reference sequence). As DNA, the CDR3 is TGTGCCAGTAGCCCCTCGGGGACCGAGCAGTTCTTC. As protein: CASSPSGTEQFF.

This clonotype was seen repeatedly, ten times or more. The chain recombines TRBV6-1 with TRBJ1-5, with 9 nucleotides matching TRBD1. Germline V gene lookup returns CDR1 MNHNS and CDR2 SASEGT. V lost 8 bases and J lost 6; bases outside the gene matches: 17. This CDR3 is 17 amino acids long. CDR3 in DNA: TGTGCCAGCCAGAGGGCCTATGGACAGGGGAAGGCTCAGCCCCAGCATTTT. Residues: CASQRAYGQGKAQPQHF.

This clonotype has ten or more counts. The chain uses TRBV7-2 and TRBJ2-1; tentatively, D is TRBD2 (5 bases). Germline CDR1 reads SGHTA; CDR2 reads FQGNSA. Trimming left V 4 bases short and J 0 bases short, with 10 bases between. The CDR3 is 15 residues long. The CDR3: CASSSRLSSYNEQFF. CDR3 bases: TGTGCCAGCAGCTCCCGACTATCCTCCTACAATGAGCAGTTCTTC.

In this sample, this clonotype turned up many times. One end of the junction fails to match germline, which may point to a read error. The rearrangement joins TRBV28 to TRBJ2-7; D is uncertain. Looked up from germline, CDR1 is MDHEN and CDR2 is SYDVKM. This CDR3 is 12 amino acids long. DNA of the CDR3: TGCGCCAGCAGCTTGGGCGACTACGAGCAGTACTTC. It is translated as CASSLGDYEQYF.

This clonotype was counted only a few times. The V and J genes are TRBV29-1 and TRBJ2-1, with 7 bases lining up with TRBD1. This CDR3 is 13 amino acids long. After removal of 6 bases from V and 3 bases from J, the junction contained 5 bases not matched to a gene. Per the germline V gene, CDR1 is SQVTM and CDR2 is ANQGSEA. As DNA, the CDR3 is TGCAGCGTCCGGGGACAGTACTACAATGAGCAGTTCTTC. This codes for CSVRGQYYNEQFF.

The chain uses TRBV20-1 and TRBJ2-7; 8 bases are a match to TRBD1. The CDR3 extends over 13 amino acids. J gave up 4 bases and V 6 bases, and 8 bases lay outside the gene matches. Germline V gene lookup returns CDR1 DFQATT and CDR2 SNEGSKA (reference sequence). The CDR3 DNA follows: TGCAGTGCAGACAGGGGCGCCGATTACGAGCAGTACTTC. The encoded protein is CSADRGADYEQYF.

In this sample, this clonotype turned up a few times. CDR3 loop: CASSLATQAEAFF. The CDR3 DNA follows: TGTGCCAGCAGCTTAGCGACACAGGCTGAAGCTTTCTTT. V gene TRBV7-2 combines with J gene TRBJ1-1, with a weak D call TRBD1 (5 bases). Trimming pared 0 bases from V and 6 bases from J, leaving 8 bases between. The CDR3 length is 13 residues. Germline-derived CDR1 and CDR2 are SGHTA and FQGNSA.

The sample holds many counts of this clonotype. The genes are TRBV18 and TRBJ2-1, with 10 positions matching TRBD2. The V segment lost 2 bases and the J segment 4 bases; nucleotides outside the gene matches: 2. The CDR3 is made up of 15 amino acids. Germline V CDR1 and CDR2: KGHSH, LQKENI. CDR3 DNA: TGTGCCAGCTCACCAACGACTAGCGGGTACAATGAGCAGTTCTTC. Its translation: CASSPTTSGYNEQFF.

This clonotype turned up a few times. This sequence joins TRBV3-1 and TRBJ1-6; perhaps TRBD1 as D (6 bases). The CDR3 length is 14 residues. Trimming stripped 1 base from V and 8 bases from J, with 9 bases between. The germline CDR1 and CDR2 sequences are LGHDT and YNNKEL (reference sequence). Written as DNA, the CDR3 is TGTGCCAGCAGCCAAGGGTCAGGGGATTCACCCCTCCACTTT. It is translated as CASSQGSGDSPLHF.

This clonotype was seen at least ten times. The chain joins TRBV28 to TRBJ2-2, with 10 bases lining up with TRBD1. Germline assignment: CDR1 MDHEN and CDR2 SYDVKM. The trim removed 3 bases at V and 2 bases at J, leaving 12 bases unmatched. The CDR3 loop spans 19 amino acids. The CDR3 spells CASSFGRDDRGPNTGELFF. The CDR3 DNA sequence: TGTGCCAGCAGTTTCGGAAGGGACGACAGGGGGCCTAACACCGGGGAGCTGTTTTTT.

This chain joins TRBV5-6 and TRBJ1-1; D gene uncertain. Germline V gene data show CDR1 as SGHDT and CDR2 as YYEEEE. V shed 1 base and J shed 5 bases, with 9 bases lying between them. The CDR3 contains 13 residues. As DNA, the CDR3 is TGTGCCAGCAGCTTGAGGGAGGGAACTGAAGCTTTCTTT. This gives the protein CASSLREGTEAFF.

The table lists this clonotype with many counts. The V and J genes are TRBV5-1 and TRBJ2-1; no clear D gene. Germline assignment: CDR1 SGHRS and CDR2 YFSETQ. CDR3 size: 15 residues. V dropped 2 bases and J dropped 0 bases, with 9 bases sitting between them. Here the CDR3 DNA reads TGCGCCAGCAGCTTCAGGTACCTCTCCTACAATGAGCAGTTCTTC. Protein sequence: CASSFRYLSYNEQFF.

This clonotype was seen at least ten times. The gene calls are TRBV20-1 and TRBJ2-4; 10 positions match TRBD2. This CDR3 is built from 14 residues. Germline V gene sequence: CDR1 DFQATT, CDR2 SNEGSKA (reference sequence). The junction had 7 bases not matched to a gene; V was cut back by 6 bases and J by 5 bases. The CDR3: CSAPISGRENIQYF. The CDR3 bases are TGCAGTGCGCCGATCAGCGGGAGGGAAAACATTCAGTACTTC.

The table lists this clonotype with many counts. The chain's CDR3 is CASSIQHGGGTGELFF. The CDR3 coding sequence is TGTGCCAGCTCAATACAACACGGCGGGGGCACCGGGGAGCTGTTTTTT. The V and J genes are TRBV18 and TRBJ2-2; 7 bases are shared with TRBD2. Germline V gene sequence: CDR1 KGHSH, CDR2 LQKENI. This CDR3 has 16 residues. V shed 5 bases and J 4 bases; nucleotides not matched to a gene: 10.

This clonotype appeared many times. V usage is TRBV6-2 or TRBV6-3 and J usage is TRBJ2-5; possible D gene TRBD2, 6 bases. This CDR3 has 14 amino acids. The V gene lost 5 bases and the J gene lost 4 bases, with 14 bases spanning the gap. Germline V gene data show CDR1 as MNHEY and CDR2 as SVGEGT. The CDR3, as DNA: TGTGCCAGCAGTGAAATGGACTACACAGAGACCCAGTACTTC. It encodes CASSEMDYTETQYF.

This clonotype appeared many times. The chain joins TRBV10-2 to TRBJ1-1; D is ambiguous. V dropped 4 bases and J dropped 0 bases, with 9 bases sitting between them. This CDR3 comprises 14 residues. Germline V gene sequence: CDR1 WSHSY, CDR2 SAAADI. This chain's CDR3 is CASSVSSMNTEAFF. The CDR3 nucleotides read TGCGCCAGCAGTGTTTCCAGTATGAACACTGAAGCTTTCTTT.